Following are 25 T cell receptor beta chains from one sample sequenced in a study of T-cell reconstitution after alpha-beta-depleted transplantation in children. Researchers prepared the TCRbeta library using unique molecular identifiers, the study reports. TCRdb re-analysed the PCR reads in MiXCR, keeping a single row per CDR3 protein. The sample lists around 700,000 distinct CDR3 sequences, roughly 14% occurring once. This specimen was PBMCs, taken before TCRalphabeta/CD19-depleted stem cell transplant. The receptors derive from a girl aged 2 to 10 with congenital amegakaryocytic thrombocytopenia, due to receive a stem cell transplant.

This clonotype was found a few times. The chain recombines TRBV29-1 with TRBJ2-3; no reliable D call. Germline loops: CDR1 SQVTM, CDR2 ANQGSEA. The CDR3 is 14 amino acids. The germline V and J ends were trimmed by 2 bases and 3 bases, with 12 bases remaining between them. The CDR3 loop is CSVETQWPTDTQYF. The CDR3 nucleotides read TGCAGCGTTGAAACCCAATGGCCGACAGATACGCAGTATTTT.

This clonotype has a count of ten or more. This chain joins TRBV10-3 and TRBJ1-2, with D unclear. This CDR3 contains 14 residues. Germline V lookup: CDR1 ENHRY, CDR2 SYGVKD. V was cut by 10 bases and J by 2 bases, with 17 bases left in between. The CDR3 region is CATRIESGNYGYTF. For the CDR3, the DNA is TGTGCCACCAGGATCGAGTCGGGGAACTATGGCTACACCTTC.

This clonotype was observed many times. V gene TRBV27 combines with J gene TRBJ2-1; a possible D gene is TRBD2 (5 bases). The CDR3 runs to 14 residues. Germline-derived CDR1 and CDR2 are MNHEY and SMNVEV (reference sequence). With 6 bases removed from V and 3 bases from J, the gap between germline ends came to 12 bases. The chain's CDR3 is CASSRTGYYNEQFF. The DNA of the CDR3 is TGTGCCAGCAGCCGGACTGGATACTACAATGAGCAGTTCTTC.

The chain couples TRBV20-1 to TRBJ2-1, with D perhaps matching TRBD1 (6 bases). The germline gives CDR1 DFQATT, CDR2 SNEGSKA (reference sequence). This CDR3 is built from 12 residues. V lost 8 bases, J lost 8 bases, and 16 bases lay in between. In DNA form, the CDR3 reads TGCAGTATTAATCAACAGGGCCATGAGCAGTTCTTC. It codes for CSINQQGHEQFF.

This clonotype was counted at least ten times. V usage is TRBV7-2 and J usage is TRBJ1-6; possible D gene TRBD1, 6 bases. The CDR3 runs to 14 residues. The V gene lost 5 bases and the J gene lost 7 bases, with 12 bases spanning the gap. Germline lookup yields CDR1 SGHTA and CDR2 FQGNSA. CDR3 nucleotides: TGTGCCAGCAGCAAAGGACAGTGGAATTCACCCCTCCACTTT. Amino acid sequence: CASSKGQWNSPLHF.

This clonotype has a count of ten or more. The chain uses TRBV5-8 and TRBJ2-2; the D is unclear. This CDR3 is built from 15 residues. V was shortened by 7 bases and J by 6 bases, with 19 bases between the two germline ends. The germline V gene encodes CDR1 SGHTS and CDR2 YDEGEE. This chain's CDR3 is CASAQAPSGPGELFF. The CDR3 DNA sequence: TGTGCCAGCGCTCAAGCCCCTTCGGGTCCCGGGGAGCTGTTTTTT.

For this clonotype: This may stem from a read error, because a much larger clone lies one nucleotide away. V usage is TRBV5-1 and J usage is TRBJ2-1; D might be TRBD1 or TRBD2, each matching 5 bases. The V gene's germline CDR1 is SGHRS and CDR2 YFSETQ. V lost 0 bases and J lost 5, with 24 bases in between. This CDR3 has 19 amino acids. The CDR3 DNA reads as TGCGCCAGCAGCTTGGATGAGTGGTTGGGGGAAAACGTCAACAATGAGCAGTTCTTC. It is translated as CASSLDEWLGENVNNEQFF.

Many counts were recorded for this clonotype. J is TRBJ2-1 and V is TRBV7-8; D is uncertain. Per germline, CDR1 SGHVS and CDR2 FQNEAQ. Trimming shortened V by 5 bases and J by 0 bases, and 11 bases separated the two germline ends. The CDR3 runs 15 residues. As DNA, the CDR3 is TGTGCCAGCAGCCCTAGGTGGAGCTCCTACAATGAGCAGTTCTTC. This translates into CASSPRWSSYNEQFF.

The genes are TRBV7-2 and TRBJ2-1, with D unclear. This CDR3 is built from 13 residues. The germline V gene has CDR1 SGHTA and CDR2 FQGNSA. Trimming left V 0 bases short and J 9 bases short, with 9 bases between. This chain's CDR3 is CASSLARRPEQFF. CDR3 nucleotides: TGTGCCAGCAGCTTAGCCCGTAGACCTGAGCAGTTCTTC.

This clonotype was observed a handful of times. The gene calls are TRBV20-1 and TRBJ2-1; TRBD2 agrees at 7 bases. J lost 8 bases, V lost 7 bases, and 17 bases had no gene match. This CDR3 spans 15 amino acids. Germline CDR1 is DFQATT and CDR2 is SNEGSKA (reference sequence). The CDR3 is CSGRSGIGRGDEQFF. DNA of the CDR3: TGCAGTGGAAGGAGCGGGATAGGTCGGGGTGATGAGCAGTTCTTC.

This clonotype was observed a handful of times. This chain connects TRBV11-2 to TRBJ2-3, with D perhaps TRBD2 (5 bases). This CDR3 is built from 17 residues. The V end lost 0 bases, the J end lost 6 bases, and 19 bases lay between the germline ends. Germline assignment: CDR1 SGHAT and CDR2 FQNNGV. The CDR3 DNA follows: TGTGCCAGCAGCTTAGATCGGTGGGAGCCTAGGTCGGATACGCAGTATTTT. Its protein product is CASSLDRWEPRSDTQYF.

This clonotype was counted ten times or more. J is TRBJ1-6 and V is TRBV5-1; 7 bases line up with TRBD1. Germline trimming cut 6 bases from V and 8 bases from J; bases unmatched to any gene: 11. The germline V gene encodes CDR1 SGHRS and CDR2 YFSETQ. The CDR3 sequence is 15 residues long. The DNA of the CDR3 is TGCGCCAGCAAGACTGCCGGGACAGAAGATTCACCCCTCCACTTT. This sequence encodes CASKTAGTEDSPLHF.

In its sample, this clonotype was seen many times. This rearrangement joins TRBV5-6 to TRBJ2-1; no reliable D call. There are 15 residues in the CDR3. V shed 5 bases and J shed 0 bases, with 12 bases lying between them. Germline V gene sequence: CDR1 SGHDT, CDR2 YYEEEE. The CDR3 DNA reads TGTGCCAGCAGGTCGGCAGCGAACTCCTACAATGAGCAGTTCTTC. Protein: CASRSAANSYNEQFF.

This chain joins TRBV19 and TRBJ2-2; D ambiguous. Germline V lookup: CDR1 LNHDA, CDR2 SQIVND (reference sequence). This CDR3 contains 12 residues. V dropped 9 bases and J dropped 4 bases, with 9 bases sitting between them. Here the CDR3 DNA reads TGTGCCAGCACGACAAGCACCGGGGAGCTGTTTTTT. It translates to CASTTSTGELFF.

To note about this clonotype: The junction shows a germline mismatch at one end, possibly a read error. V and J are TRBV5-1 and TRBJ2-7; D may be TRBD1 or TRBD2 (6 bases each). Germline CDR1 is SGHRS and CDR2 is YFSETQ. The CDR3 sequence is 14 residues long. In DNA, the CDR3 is TGCGCCAGCAGCCCCGGGGGCCAATCCTACGAGCAGGACTTC. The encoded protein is CASSPGGQSYEQDF.

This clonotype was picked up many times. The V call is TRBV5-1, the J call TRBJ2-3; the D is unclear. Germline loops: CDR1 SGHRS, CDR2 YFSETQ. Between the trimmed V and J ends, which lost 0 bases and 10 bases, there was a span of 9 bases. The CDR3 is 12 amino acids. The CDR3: CASSLAGEAQYF. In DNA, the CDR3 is TGCGCCAGCAGCTTGGCCGGTGAGGCGCAGTATTTT.

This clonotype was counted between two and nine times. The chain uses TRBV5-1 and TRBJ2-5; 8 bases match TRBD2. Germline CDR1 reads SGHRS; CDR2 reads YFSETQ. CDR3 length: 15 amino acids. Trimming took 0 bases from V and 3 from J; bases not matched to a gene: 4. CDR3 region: CASSLDVGGEETQYF. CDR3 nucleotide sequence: TGCGCCAGCAGCTTGGACGTCGGGGGGGAAGAGACCCAGTACTTC.

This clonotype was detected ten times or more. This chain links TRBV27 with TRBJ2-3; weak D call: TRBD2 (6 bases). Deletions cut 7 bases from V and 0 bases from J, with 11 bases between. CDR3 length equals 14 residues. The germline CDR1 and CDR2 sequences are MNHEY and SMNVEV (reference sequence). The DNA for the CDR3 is TGTGCCAGCAAGCCCGGGACTAGCACAGATACGCAGTATTTT. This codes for CASKPGTSTDTQYF.

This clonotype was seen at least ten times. The chain's CDR3 is CASSAGTEVYGYTF. As DNA, the CDR3 is TGCGCCAGCAGCGCCGGGACGGAAGTGTATGGCTACACCTTC. V and J are TRBV5-1 and TRBJ1-2; weak D call: TRBD1 (5 bases). The V end lost 4 bases, the J end lost 5 bases, and 15 bases lay between the germline ends. CDR3 length: 14 amino acids. Per the germline V gene, CDR1 is SGHRS and CDR2 is YFSETQ.

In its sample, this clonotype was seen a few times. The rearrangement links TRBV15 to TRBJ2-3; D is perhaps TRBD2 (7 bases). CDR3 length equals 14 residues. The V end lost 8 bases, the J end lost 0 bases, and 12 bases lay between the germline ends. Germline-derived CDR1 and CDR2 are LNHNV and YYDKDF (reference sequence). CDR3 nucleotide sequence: TGTGCCACCTCCGGGGGGCTCAGCACAGATACGCAGTATTTT. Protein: CATSGGLSTDTQYF.

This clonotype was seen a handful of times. CDR3 nucleotide sequence: TGTGCCAGCAGCTTGGTGGGACAGAACTCTGGAAACACCATATATTTT. Protein product: CASSLVGQNSGNTIYF. The chain employs TRBV5-6 and TRBJ1-3, with 7 bases matching TRBD1. The CDR3 covers 16 residues. Looked up from germline, CDR1 is SGHDT and CDR2 is YYEEEE. V was pared by 0 bases and J by 0 bases, with 3 bases of the junction left unmatched.

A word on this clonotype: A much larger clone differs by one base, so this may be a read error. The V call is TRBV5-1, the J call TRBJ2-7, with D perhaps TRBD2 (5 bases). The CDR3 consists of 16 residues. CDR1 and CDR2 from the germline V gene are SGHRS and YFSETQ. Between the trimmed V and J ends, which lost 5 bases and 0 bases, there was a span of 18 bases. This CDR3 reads CASSQTQTTSSYEQYF. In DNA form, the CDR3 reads TGCGCCAGCAGTCAAACACAGACTACGAGCTCCTACGAGCAGTACTTC.

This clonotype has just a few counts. The CDR3 nucleotides are TGTGCCAGCAGCCCGCGGGACTCGTCCTACAATGAGCAGTTCTTC. As protein: CASSPRDSSYNEQFF. The chain employs TRBV5-5 and TRBJ2-1; possibly TRBD2 for D (6 bases). The CDR3 is made up of 15 amino acids. The germline V and J ends were trimmed by 4 bases and 1 base, with 12 bases remaining between them. Germline values: CDR1 SGHKS, CDR2 YYEKEE (reference sequence).

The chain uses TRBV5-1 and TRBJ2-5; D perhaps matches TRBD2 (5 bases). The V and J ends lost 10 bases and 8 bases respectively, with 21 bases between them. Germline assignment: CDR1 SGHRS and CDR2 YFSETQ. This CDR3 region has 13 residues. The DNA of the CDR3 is TGCGCCGGAAAAGAACCCGGGGTGGACACCCAGTACTTC. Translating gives CAGKEPGVDTQYF. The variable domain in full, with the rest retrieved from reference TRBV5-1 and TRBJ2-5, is KAGVTQTPRYLIKTRGQQVTLSCSPISGHRSVSWYQQTPGQGLQFLFEYFSETQRNKGNFPGRFSGRQFSNSRSEMNVSTLELGDSALYLCAGKEPGVDTQYFGPGTRLLVL.

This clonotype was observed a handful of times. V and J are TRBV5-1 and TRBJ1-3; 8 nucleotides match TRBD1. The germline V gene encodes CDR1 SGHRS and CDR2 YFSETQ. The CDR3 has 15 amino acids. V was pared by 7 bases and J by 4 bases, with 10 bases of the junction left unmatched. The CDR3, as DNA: TGCGCCAGCGCCCCGGACAGGGCATCGGGAAACACCATATATTTT. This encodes CASAPDRASGNTIYF. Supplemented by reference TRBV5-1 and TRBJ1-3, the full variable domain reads KAGVTQTPRYLIKTRGQQVTLSCSPISGHRSVSWYQQTPGQGLQFLFEYFSETQRNKGNFPGRFSGRQFSNSRSEMNVSTLELGDSALYLCASAPDRASGNTIYFGEGSWLTVV.